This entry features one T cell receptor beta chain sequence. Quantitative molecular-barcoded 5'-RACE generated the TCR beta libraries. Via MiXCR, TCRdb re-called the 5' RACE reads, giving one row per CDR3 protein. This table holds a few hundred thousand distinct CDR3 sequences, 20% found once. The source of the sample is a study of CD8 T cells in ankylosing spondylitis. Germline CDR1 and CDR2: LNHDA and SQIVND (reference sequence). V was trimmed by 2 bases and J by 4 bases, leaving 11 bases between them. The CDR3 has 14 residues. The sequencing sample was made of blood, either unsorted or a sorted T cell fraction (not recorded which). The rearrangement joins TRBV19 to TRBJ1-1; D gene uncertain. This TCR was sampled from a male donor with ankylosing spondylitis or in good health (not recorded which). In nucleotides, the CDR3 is TGTGCCAGTAGTATATACGGGGTAAGCACTGAAGCTTTCTTT. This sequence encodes CASSIYGVSTEAFF.